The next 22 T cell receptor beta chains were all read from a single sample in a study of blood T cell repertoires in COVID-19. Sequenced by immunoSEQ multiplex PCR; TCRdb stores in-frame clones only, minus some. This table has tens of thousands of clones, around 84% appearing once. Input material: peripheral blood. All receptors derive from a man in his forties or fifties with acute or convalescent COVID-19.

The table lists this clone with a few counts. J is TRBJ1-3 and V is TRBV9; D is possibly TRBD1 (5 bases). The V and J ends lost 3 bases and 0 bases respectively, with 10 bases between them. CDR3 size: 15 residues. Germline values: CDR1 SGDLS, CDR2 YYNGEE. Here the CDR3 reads CASSAQGISGNTIYF. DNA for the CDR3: TGTGCCAGCAGCGCGCAGGGTATCTCTGGAAACACCATATATTTT.

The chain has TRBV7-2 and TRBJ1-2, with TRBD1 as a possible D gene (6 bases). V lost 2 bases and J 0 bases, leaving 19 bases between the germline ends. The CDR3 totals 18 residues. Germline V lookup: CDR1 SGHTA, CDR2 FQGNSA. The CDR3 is CASSLWATIRDTNYGYTF. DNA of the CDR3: TGTGCCAGCAGCTTATGGGCCACTATCCGGGACACTAACTATGGCTACACCTTC.

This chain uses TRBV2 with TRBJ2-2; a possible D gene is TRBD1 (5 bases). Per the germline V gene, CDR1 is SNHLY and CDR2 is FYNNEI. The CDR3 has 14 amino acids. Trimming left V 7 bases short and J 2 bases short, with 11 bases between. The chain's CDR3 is CASTGHRNTGELFF. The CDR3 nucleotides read TGTGCCAGCACCGGACACCGCAACACCGGGGAGCTGTTTTTT.

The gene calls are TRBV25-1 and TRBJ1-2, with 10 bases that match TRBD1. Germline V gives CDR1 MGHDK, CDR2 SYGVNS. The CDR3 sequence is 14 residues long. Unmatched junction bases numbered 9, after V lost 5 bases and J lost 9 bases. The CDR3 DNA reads TGTGCCAGCAGTTTGGGACAGGGGAGACTGCGCTACACCTTC. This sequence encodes CASSLGQGRLRYTF.

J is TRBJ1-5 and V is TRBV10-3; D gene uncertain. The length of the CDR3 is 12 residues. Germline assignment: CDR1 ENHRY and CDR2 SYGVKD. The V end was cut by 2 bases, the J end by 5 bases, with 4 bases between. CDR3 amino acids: CAISETHQPQHF. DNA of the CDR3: TGTGCCATCAGTGAGACACATCAGCCCCAGCATTTT.

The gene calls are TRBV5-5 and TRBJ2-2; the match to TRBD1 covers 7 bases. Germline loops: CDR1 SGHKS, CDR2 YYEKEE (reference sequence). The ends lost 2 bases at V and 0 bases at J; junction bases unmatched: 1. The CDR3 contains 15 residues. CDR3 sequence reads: CASSLQGPNTGELFF. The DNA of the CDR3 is TGTGCCAGCAGCTTACAGGGGCCGAACACCGGGGAGCTGTTTTTT.

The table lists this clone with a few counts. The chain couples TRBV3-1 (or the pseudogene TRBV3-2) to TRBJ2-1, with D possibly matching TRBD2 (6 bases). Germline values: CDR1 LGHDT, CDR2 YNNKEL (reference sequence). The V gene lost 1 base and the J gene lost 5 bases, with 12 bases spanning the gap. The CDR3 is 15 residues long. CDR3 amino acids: CASSQAGTGNNEQFF. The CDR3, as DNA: TGTGCCAGCAGCCAAGCCGGGACTGGGAACAATGAGCAGTTCTTC.

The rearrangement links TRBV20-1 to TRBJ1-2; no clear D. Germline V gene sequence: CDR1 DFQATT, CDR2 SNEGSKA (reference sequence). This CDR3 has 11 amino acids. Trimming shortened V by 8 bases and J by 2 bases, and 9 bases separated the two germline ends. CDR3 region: CSTTANYGYTF. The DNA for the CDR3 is TGCAGTACAACAGCCAACTATGGCTACACCTTC.

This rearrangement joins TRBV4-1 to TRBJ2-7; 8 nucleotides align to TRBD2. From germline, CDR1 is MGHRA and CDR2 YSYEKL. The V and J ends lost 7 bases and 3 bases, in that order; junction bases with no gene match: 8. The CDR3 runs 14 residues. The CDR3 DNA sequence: TGCGCCAGCACATACCTAGCGGGTCGCTACGAGCAGTACTTC. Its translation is CASTYLAGRYEQYF.

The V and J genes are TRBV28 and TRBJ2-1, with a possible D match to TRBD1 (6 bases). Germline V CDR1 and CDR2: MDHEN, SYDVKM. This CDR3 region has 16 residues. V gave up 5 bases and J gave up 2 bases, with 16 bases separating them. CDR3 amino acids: CASSPTTGTPYNEQFF. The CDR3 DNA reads TGTGCCAGCAGTCCAACAACAGGGACCCCCTACAATGAGCAGTTCTTC.

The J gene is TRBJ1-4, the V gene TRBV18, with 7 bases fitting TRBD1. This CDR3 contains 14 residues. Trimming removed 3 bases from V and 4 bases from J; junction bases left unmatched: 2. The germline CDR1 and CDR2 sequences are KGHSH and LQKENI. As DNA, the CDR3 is TGTGCCAGCTCACCGGGGGACAGTAATGAAAAACTGTTTTTT. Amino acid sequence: CASSPGDSNEKLFF.

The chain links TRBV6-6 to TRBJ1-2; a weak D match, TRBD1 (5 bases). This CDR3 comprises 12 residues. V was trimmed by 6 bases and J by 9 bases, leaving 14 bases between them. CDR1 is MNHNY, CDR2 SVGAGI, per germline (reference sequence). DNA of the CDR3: TGTGCCAGCAGCCCGGCCCGGGGGAGCTACACCTTC. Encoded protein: CASSPARGSYTF.

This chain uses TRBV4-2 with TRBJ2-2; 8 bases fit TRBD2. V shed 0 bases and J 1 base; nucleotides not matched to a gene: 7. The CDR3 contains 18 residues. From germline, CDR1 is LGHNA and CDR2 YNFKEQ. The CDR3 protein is CASSQDLPGLGNTGELFF. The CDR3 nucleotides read TGTGCCAGCAGCCAAGATCTGCCGGGACTAGGGAACACCGGGGAGCTGTTTTTT.

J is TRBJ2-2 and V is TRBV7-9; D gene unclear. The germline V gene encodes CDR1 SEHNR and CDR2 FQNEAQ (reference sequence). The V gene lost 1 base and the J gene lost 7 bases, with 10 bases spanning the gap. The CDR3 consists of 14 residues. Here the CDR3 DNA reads TGTGCCAGCAGCTTAGTTCACGAGAGCGGGGAGCTGTTTTTT. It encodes CASSLVHESGELFF. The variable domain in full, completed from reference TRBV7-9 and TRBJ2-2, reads DTGVSQNPRHKITKRGQNVTFRCDPISEHNRLYWYRQTLGQGPEFLTYFQNEAQLEKSRLLSDRFSAERPKGSFSTLEIQRTEQGDSAMYLCASSLVHESGELFFGEGSRLTVL.

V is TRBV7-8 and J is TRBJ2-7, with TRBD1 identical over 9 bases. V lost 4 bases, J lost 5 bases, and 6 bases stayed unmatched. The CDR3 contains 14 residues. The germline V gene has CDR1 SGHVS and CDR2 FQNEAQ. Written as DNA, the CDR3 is TGTGCCAGCAGCTGGACAGGGGAGGGCAACGAGCAGTACTTC. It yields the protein CASSWTGEGNEQYF.

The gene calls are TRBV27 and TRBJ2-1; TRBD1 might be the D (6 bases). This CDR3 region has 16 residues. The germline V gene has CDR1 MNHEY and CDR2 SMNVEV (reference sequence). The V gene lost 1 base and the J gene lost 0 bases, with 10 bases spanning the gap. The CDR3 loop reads CASSLYRVSSYNEQFF. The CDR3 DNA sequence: TGTGCCAGCAGTTTATACAGGGTGAGCTCCTACAATGAGCAGTTCTTC.

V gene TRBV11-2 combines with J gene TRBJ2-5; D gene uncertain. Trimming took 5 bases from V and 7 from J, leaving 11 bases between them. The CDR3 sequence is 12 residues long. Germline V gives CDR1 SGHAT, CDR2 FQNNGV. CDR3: CASSPMPGTQYF. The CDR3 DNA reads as TGTGCCAGCAGCCCGATGCCAGGGACCCAGTACTTC.

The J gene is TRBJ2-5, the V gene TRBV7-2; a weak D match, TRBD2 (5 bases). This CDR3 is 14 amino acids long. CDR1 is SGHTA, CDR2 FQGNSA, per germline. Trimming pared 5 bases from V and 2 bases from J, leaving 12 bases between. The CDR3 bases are TGTGCCAGCAGCGACGGACTTGTTCAAGAGACCCAGTACTTC. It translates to CASSDGLVQETQYF.

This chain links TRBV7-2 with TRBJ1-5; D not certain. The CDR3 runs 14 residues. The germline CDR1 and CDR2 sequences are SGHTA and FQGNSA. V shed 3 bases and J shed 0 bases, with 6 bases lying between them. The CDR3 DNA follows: TGTGCCAGCAGCTTGAGTGATAGCAATCAGCCCCAGCATTTT. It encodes CASSLSDSNQPQHF.

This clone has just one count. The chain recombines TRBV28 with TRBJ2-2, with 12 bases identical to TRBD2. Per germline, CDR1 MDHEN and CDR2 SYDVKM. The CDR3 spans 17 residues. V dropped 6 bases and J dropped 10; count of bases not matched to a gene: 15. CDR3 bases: TGTGCCAGCAGCGGACTAGCGGGGAGGGGTACGAAGGAGGAGCTGTTTTTT. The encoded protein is CASSGLAGRGTKEELFF.

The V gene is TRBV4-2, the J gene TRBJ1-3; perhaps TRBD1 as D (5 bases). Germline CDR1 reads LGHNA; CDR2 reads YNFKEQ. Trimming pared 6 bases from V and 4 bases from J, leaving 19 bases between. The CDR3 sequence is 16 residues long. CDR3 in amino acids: CASRPNPGVKGNTIYF. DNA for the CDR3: TGTGCCAGCAGGCCCAACCCGGGGGTAAAAGGAAACACCATATATTTT.

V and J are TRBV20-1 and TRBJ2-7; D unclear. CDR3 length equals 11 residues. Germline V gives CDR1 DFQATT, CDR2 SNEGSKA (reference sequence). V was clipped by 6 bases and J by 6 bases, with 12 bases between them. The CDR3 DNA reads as TGCAGTGCCACTAAACTGGCCGAGCAGTACTTC. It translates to CSATKLAEQYF.